The 32 T cell receptor beta chains reported below all come from one sample, sequenced in a study of shared clonotypes between healthy human individuals. Measured with immunoSEQ multiplex PCR; TCRdb has only the in-frame clones, and not every one. The repertoire holds millions of clones, with 80% to 95% as singletons. Sequenced sample: naive CD4+ T cells from PBMCs. Subset of the sample: CD45RA+ positively selected. Every receptor here comes from a man between 18 and 29 years old in good health. Some clones in this sample may be carry-over from other donors' samples.

The rearrangement joins TRBV10-2 to TRBJ2-7; a weak D match, TRBD2 (5 bases). Trimming stripped 5 bases from V and 2 bases from J, with 16 bases between. The germline CDR1 and CDR2 sequences are WSHSY and SAAADI. The CDR3 sequence is 15 residues long. CDR3 DNA sequence: TGCGCCAGCAGTCCCACACCCAAGAGGGCCTACGAGCAGTACTTC. It yields the protein CASSPTPKRAYEQYF.

The chain is built from TRBV5-1 and TRBJ1-3; no clear D. V was pared by 0 bases and J by 2 bases, with 9 bases between. The CDR3 sequence is 15 residues long. Germline assignment: CDR1 SGHRS and CDR2 YFSETQ. The CDR3 DNA reads TGCGCCAGCAGCTTGGGTACACTGGCTGGAAACACCATATATTTT. It is translated as CASSLGTLAGNTIYF. The whole variable domain, remainder taken from reference TRBV5-1 and TRBJ1-3, is KAGVTQTPRYLIKTRGQQVTLSCSPISGHRSVSWYQQTPGQGLQFLFEYFSETQRNKGNFPGRFSGRQFSNSRSEMNVSTLELGDSALYLCASSLGTLAGNTIYFGEGSWLTVV.

This chain links TRBV18 with TRBJ2-1, with 8 bases lining up with TRBD1. CDR3 length equals 16 residues. The germline CDR1 and CDR2 sequences are KGHSH and LQKENI. Trimming removed 4 bases from V and 3 bases from J; junction bases left unmatched: 8. The CDR3 loop is CASSRDGTGGYNEQFF. The CDR3 DNA follows: TGTGCCAGCTCACGTGACGGGACAGGCGGCTACAATGAGCAGTTCTTC.

The genes are TRBV21-1 and TRBJ1-2. TRBV21-1 is marked as a pseudogene. CDR3 length: 13 residues. CDR3 amino acids: CASKRAGPYGYTF. The CDR3 region has the DNA TGTGCCAGCAAGCGGGCAGGACCCTATGGCTACACCTTC.

V usage is TRBV5-1 and J usage is TRBJ2-5; perhaps TRBD1 as D (6 bases). Germline assignment: CDR1 SGHRS and CDR2 YFSETQ. Trimming pared 0 bases from V and 5 bases from J, leaving 17 bases between. This CDR3 contains 16 residues. CDR3 sequence reads: CASSLATQGMAETQYF. CDR3 nucleotide sequence: TGCGCCAGCAGCTTGGCCACCCAGGGGATGGCGGAGACCCAGTACTTC. Complete variable domain (other parts from reference TRBV5-1 and TRBJ2-5): KAGVTQTPRYLIKTRGQQVTLSCSPISGHRSVSWYQQTPGQGLQFLFEYFSETQRNKGNFPGRFSGRQFSNSRSEMNVSTLELGDSALYLCASSLATQGMAETQYFGPGTRLLVL.

The rearrangement joins TRBV6-6 to TRBJ2-2, with a weak D call TRBD1 (6 bases). The CDR3 contains 13 residues. Per germline, CDR1 MNHNY and CDR2 SVGAGI (reference sequence). Trimming cost V 5 bases and J 7 bases, with 11 bases left between them. The CDR3 spells CASSQQGSGELFF. In nucleotides, the CDR3 is TGTGCCAGCAGTCAACAGGGAAGCGGGGAGCTGTTTTTT.

This clone was recorded once. Other nucleotide sequences from this sample produce the same CDR3. The chain recombines TRBV6-1 with TRBJ2-2, with no clear D. Trimming stripped 3 bases from V and 6 bases from J, with 8 bases between. This CDR3 has 13 residues. Germline-derived CDR1 and CDR2 are MNHNS and SASEGT. CDR3 in DNA: TGTGCCAGCAGTGAGGTTAGGTCCGGGGAGCTGTTTTTT. Protein sequence: CASSEVRSGELFF.

The chain recombines TRBV6-5 with TRBJ2-3; 8 positions agree with TRBD2. The CDR3 extends over 14 amino acids. CDR1 MNHEY and CDR2 SVGAGI come from the germline V gene. J gave up 4 bases and V 2 bases, and 2 bases lay outside the gene matches. The CDR3 region has the DNA TGTGCCAGCAGTTACGGACTAGCTGCAGATACGCAGTATTTT. As protein: CASSYGLAADTQYF.

The gene calls are TRBV4-2 and TRBJ2-3, with D perhaps TRBD2 (6 bases). CDR1 is LGHNA, CDR2 YNFKEQ, per germline. This CDR3 has 16 residues. Trimming shortened V by 0 bases and J by 2 bases, and 12 bases separated the two germline ends. The CDR3 is CASSQDFLAPTDTQYF. The CDR3 DNA sequence: TGTGCCAGCAGCCAAGATTTCCTAGCGCCCACAGATACGCAGTATTTT.

On this clone: Different DNA sequences within this sample yield the same CDR3. The rearrangement joins TRBV2 to TRBJ2-1; no reliable D call. The CDR3 is 11 amino acids. The V end lost 5 bases, the J end lost 8 bases, and 7 bases lay between the germline ends. CDR1 and CDR2 (germline): SNHLY, FYNNEI. This chain's CDR3 is CASSYADEQFF. CDR3 nucleotide sequence: TGTGCCAGCAGTTACGCCGATGAGCAGTTCTTC.

The V call is TRBV6-5, the J call TRBJ2-2, with 13 nucleotides matching TRBD2. The length of the CDR3 is 16 residues. Losses at the gene ends were 4 bases for V and 7 bases for J; bases not matched to a gene: 6. CDR1 is MNHEY and CDR2 is SVGAGI in the germline V gene. CDR3 nucleotide sequence: TGTGCCAGCAGTTTCGGACTAGCGGGAGTACGCGGGGAGCTGTTTTTT. Amino acid sequence: CASSFGLAGVRGELFF.

Details on this clone: Additional DNA sequences in this sample encode the identical CDR3. The rearrangement links TRBV28 to TRBJ2-5, with TRBD2 matching 10 bases. The J segment lost 1 base and the V segment lost 6 bases, leaving 2 bases of the junction unmatched. The CDR3 extends over 14 amino acids. CDR1 and CDR2 (germline): MDHEN, SYDVKM. CDR3 region: CASSTSGAQETQYF. CDR3 sequence (DNA): TGTGCCAGCAGCACTAGCGGGGCCCAAGAGACCCAGTACTTC.

The CDR3, as DNA: TGTGCCAGCAGTTTTTTAGCGGGAAGAGGGTTCTTC. Translated, it gives CASSFLAGRGFF. The J gene is TRBJ2-1, the V gene TRBV28; 8 nucleotides agree with TRBD2. The ends lost 3 bases at V and 15 bases at J; junction bases unmatched: 7. This CDR3 has 12 residues. Germline CDR1 and CDR2: MDHEN and SYDVKM.

The V call is TRBV7-2, the J call TRBJ2-7, with TRBD1 identical over 7 bases. The length of the CDR3 is 15 residues. Trimming removed 4 bases from V and 3 bases from J; junction bases left unmatched: 9. Germline assignment: CDR1 SGHTA and CDR2 FQGNSA. CDR3 residues: CASSSPPGGVYEQYF. The CDR3 DNA reads as TGTGCCAGCAGCTCCCCGCCAGGGGGAGTCTACGAGCAGTACTTC.

The V and J genes are TRBV5-1 and TRBJ2-1; 8 bases fit TRBD2. After removal of 2 bases from V and 1 base from J, the junction contained 8 bases not matched to a gene. Germline CDR1 and CDR2: SGHRS and YFSETQ. The CDR3 is 17 amino acids. CDR3 sequence reads: CASSFSGGAGSYNEQFF. CDR3 coding DNA: TGCGCCAGCAGCTTCTCGGGAGGGGCCGGGTCCTACAATGAGCAGTTCTTC.

The CDR3: CASSLGAVPGQGSYEQYF. CDR3 nucleotides: TGTGCCAGCAGCTTGGGGGCGGTACCGGGACAGGGATCCTACGAGCAGTACTTC. V gene TRBV5-8 combines with J gene TRBJ2-7; 9 positions agree with TRBD1. With 0 bases clipped from V and 1 base from J, the junction kept 11 bases outside the gene matches. The germline gives CDR1 SGHTS, CDR2 YDEGEE. This CDR3 is built from 18 residues.

The chain recombines TRBV30 with TRBJ2-7; 8 nucleotides line up with TRBD1. Germline trimming cut 0 bases from V and 3 bases from J; bases unmatched to any gene: 4. CDR3 length: 14 amino acids. CDR1 is GTSNPN and CDR2 is SVGIG in the germline V gene (reference sequence). The CDR3 DNA is TGTGCCTGGAGTGTTTCAGGGGGCGTCTACGAGCAGTACTTC. Translation gives CAWSVSGGVYEQYF.

The chain combines TRBV28 with TRBJ2-7, with D perhaps given as TRBD1 or TRBD2 (6 bases each). Trimming removed 7 bases from V and 3 bases from J, with 16 bases in between. The CDR3 length is 14 residues. Germline V gene lookup returns CDR1 MDHEN and CDR2 SYDVKM. CDR3 coding DNA: TGTGCCAGCACCATCGGGGGCAACAACTACGAGCAGTACTTC. It is translated as CASTIGGNNYEQYF.

The chain's CDR3 is CASSGDSSEQYF. The DNA of the CDR3 is TGTGCCAGCAGTGGAGACAGTTCCGAGCAGTACTTC. The J gene is TRBJ2-7, the V gene TRBV6-1; perhaps TRBD1 as D (5 bases). The CDR3 totals 12 residues. V was cut by 4 bases and J by 6 bases, with 10 bases left in between. Germline-derived CDR1 and CDR2 are MNHNS and SASEGT.

This chain connects TRBV7-3 to TRBJ2-1, with 9 positions matching TRBD1. This CDR3 spans 15 amino acids. The junction had 8 bases not matched to a gene; V was cut back by 5 bases and J by 6 bases. Germline lookup yields CDR1 SGHTA and CDR2 FQGTGA. The CDR3 loop reads CASSPGTGKSNEQFF. The CDR3 DNA sequence: TGTGCCAGCAGCCCAGGGACAGGGAAATCCAATGAGCAGTTCTTC.

The rearrangement uses TRBV28 and TRBJ2-7; no clear D. Germline assignment: CDR1 MDHEN and CDR2 SYDVKM. V lost 11 bases and J 3 bases, leaving 17 bases between the germline ends. CDR3 length: 13 amino acids. As DNA, the CDR3 is TGTGCCGCCGGGCTGTTGGGCTTCTACGAGCAGTACTTC. Translating it yields CAAGLLGFYEQYF.

The rearrangement joins TRBV6-1 to TRBJ1-2; D gene uncertain. The germline gives CDR1 MNHNS, CDR2 SASEGT. Trimming removed 6 bases at V and 2 bases at J, with 13 bases between. This CDR3 has 14 residues. This CDR3 reads CASRGRGSNYGYTF. The CDR3 DNA follows: TGTGCCAGCAGAGGCCGGGGATCCAACTATGGCTACACCTTC.

The chain uses TRBV19 and TRBJ2-1; 7 bases match TRBD2. The V gene's germline CDR1 is LNHDA and CDR2 SQIVND (reference sequence). V shed 7 bases and J 0 bases; nucleotides not matched to a gene: 3. The CDR3 is 14 amino acids. The CDR3 is CASTSGNSYNEQFF. As DNA, the CDR3 is TGTGCCAGTACTAGCGGAAACTCCTACAATGAGCAGTTCTTC.

This chain uses TRBV6-5 with TRBJ1-6; no definite D call. CDR3 size: 15 residues. V lost 2 bases to trimming and J lost 7 bases, with 12 bases between them. Germline CDR1 and CDR2: MNHEY and SVGAGI. The CDR3 DNA reads TGTGCCAGCAGTTACGGACGCAGAGGGAATTCACCCCTCCACTTT. It encodes CASSYGRRGNSPLHF.

The rearrangement uses TRBV7-2 and TRBJ2-3; 7 bases map to TRBD1. The CDR3 has 14 amino acids. Germline-derived CDR1 and CDR2 are SGHTA and FQGNSA. Trimming removed 5 bases from V and 6 bases from J; junction bases left unmatched: 8. In DNA, the CDR3 is TGTGCCAGCAGCACGACAGGGCTGGTGGATACGCAGTATTTT. Amino acids: CASSTTGLVDTQYF.

This sequence joins TRBV6-6 and TRBJ2-3, with TRBD2 as a possible D gene (6 bases). Germline V gene sequence: CDR1 MNHNY, CDR2 SVGAGI (reference sequence). V lost 6 bases and J lost 1, with 11 bases in between. The CDR3 spans 14 residues. The CDR3 here is CASRSGTRTDTQYF. The CDR3 nucleotides are TGTGCCAGCAGGTCCGGGACTCGCACAGATACGCAGTATTTT.

This chain's CDR3 is CASRGTGDYGYTF. CDR3 in DNA: TGTGCCAGCCGGGGGACAGGGGACTATGGCTACACCTTC. V usage is TRBV7-6 and J usage is TRBJ1-2, with TRBD1 matching over 10 bases. Germline V gene data show CDR1 as SGHVS and CDR2 as FNYEAQ. The CDR3 is 13 residues long. V lost 8 bases to trimming and J lost 3 bases; unmatched junction nucleotides: 3.

CDR3 amino acids: CATKPGQIYEQYF. The CDR3 DNA reads as TGTGCCACCAAACCGGGACAGATATACGAGCAGTACTTC. The chain joins TRBV2 to TRBJ2-7, with 7 bases aligning to TRBD1. The CDR3 has 13 residues. The V gene's germline CDR1 is SNHLY and CDR2 FYNNEI. The J segment lost 4 bases and the V segment lost 10 bases, leaving 10 bases of the junction unmatched.

The chain uses TRBV6-1 and TRBJ2-6; TRBD1 matches 10 bases. Germline CDR1 is MNHNS and CDR2 is SASEGT. There are 20 residues in the CDR3. V lost 4 bases and J lost 0; bases outside the gene matches: 12. The CDR3 spells CASSGFPGQGIVSGANVLTF. The CDR3 region has the DNA TGTGCCAGCAGTGGTTTTCCGGGACAGGGGATTGTCTCTGGGGCCAACGTCCTGACTTTC.

V and J are TRBV25-1 and TRBJ2-3, with D hard to call. CDR3 length equals 13 residues. Germline values: CDR1 MGHDK, CDR2 SYGVNS. The V and J ends lost 4 bases and 6 bases respectively, with 11 bases between them. CDR3 loop: CASSGRFLDTQYF. In nucleotides, the CDR3 is TGTGCCAGCAGTGGGCGGTTTTTGGATACGCAGTATTTT.

The chain joins TRBV18 to TRBJ2-1; 7 bases are shared with TRBD2. This CDR3 contains 15 residues. Germline CDR1 KGHSH, CDR2 LQKENI. The V gene end was trimmed by 1 base and the J gene end by 10 bases; junction bases not matched to a gene: 10. CDR3 amino acids: CASSPLAGEFYEQFF. For the CDR3, the DNA is TGTGCCAGCTCACCACTCGCGGGAGAATTTTACGAGCAGTTCTTC.

The V call is TRBV2, the J call TRBJ1-2, with 9 nucleotides matching TRBD1. V shed 6 bases, J shed 4 bases, and the junction held 6 bases outside the gene matches. Germline values: CDR1 SNHLY, CDR2 FYNNEI. This CDR3 comprises 14 residues. CDR3 sequence (DNA): TGTGCCAGCAGAGGGGACAGGGTAATCTATGGCTACACCTTC. As protein: CASRGDRVIYGYTF.